A single sample is the source of the 24 T cell receptor beta chains below, sequenced in a study of shared clonotypes between healthy human individuals. Data came from immunoSEQ multiplex PCR; TCRdb stores just in-frame clones and leaves some out. The table has about a million clones, about three quarters seen once. The sample comprised memory CD4+ T cells sorted from blood. The sample's subset: CD45RA-negative fraction. These receptor sequences come from a man between 18 and 35 years old in good health.

In this sample, this clone turned up a few times. V gene TRBV18 combines with J gene TRBJ1-1, with D hard to call. The CDR3 loop spans 15 amino acids. V was clipped by 0 bases and J by 3 bases, with 11 bases between them. Per germline, CDR1 KGHSH and CDR2 LQKENI. The DNA for the CDR3 is TGTGCCAGCTCACCACCCGAACTTGACTACACTGAAGCTTTCTTT. This codes for CASSPPELDYTEAFF.

The sample holds a few counts of this clone. V is TRBV10-3 and J is TRBJ2-1; tentatively, D is TRBD2 (6 bases). Germline CDR1 and CDR2: ENHRY and SYGVKD. There are 13 residues in the CDR3. V lost 7 bases and J 6 bases, leaving 13 bases between the germline ends. CDR3 sequence (DNA): TGTGCCATCAATAGCGGAACGGGCAATGAGCAGTTCTTC. It yields the protein CAINSGTGNEQFF.

The chain employs TRBV5-4 and TRBJ2-1; 10 nucleotides line up with TRBD2. V lost 7 bases to trimming and J lost 7 bases; unmatched junction nucleotides: 8. Germline CDR1 is SGHNT and CDR2 is YYREEE (reference sequence). CDR3 size: 14 residues. The CDR3 here is CASFERGGWNEQFF. The CDR3 DNA reads as TGTGCCAGCTTCGAGCGGGGGGGCTGGAATGAGCAGTTCTTC. The full variable domain, with the rest looked up from reference TRBV5-4 and TRBJ2-1, is ETGVTQSPTHLIKTRGQQVTLRCSSQSGHNTVSWYQQALGQGPQFIFQYYREEENGRGNFPPRFSGLQFPNYSSELNVNALELDDSALYLCASFERGGWNEQFFGPGTRLTVL.

This clone was counted many times. The chain employs TRBV13 and TRBJ2-3; 9 nucleotides match TRBD2. The germline V gene has CDR1 PRHDT and CDR2 FYEKMQ (reference sequence). The CDR3 contains 17 residues. Trimming cost V 8 bases and J 5 bases; bases outside gene matches: 17. CDR3 nucleotide sequence: TGTGCCAGCGAGGGTTCAGCGGGAGGTACTTCAGGAGATACGCAGTATTTT. Amino acid sequence: CASEGSAGGTSGDTQYF.

The chain employs TRBV19 and TRBJ1-2; weak D call: TRBD1 (5 bases). V shed 2 bases and J shed 2 bases, with 9 bases lying between them. CDR3 length: 14 residues. Germline loops: CDR1 LNHDA, CDR2 SQIVND (reference sequence). The CDR3 bases are TGTGCCAGTAGTATAAGGGGAGACAACTATGGCTACACCTTC. This encodes CASSIRGDNYGYTF.

The J gene is TRBJ2-1, the V gene TRBV5-4; TRBD2 is a possible D gene (6 bases). This CDR3 has 13 amino acids. Trimming took 4 bases from V and 15 from J, leaving 20 bases between them. Germline loops: CDR1 SGHNT, CDR2 YYREEE (reference sequence). For the CDR3, the DNA is TGTGCCAGCAGCACCGTGGACTACCCCGGTGCGTTCTTC. Protein product: CASSTVDYPGAFF. The complete variable domain, with remaining parts taken from reference TRBV5-4 and TRBJ2-1, reads ETGVTQSPTHLIKTRGQQVTLRCSSQSGHNTVSWYQQALGQGPQFIFQYYREEENGRGNFPPRFSGLQFPNYSSELNVNALELDDSALYLCASSTVDYPGAFFGPGTRLTVL.

The CDR3 coding sequence is TGCGCCAGCAGCCTCCGCGGGGGGAACACAGATACGCAGTATTTT. Amino acids: CASSLRGGNTDTQYF. The chain combines TRBV5-1 with TRBJ2-3, with 8 bases aligning to TRBD2. The germline V gene encodes CDR1 SGHRS and CDR2 YFSETQ. Losses at the gene ends were 4 bases for V and 2 bases for J; bases not matched to a gene: 6. This CDR3 has 15 amino acids. The full variable domain, rest sourced from reference TRBV5-1 and TRBJ2-3, is KAGVTQTPRYLIKTRGQQVTLSCSPISGHRSVSWYQQTPGQGLQFLFEYFSETQRNKGNFPGRFSGRQFSNSRSEMNVSTLELGDSALYLCASSLRGGNTDTQYFGPGTRLTVL.

The chain has TRBV11-3 and TRBJ2-2, with TRBD1 matching 7 bases. The CDR3 sequence is 14 residues long. V gave up 5 bases and J gave up 3 bases; unmatched junction bases: 3. Germline V lookup: CDR1 SGHNT, CDR2 YENEEA. The CDR3 DNA reads as TGTGCCAGCAGCCGACAGGGAGACACCGGGGAGCTGTTTTTT. Its protein product is CASSRQGDTGELFF. The variable domain in full, with the rest retrieved from reference TRBV11-3 and TRBJ2-2, is EAGVVQSPRYKIIEKKQPVAFWCNPISGHNTLYWYLQNLGQGPELLIRYENEEAVDDSQLPKDRFSAERLKGVDSTLKIQPAELGDSAVYLCASSRQGDTGELFFGEGSRLTVL.

This clone was observed a few times. This sequence joins TRBV10-2 and TRBJ1-1; D is ambiguous. Germline CDR1 is WSHSY and CDR2 is SAAADI. The ends were cut back, 8 bases at V and 0 bases at J, with 7 bases in the middle. The CDR3 is 12 residues long. The CDR3 DNA sequence: TGCGCCAGCCACGCGATGAACACTGAAGCTTTCTTT. Translating it yields CASHAMNTEAFF.

J is TRBJ2-1 and V is TRBV7-9, with 11 bases aligning to TRBD2. Germline trimming cut 8 bases from V and 5 bases from J; bases unmatched to any gene: 8. The CDR3 extends over 15 amino acids. CDR1 is SEHNR, CDR2 FQNEAQ, per germline (reference sequence). CDR3 nucleotide sequence: TGTGCCAGCGCTCTGGGACTAGCGGTCAACAATGAGCAGTTCTTC. As protein: CASALGLAVNNEQFF.

This rearrangement joins TRBV20-1 to TRBJ2-4; no reliable D call. V lost 6 bases, J lost 8 bases, and 11 bases lay in between. Germline CDR1 DFQATT, CDR2 SNEGSKA (reference sequence). The CDR3 sequence is 11 residues long. The CDR3 spells CSAVDGDIQYF. The CDR3 coding sequence is TGCAGTGCCGTCGATGGGGACATTCAGTACTTC.

This clone was counted many times. A junction end diverges from the germline sequence, so it may reflect a read error. The V gene is TRBV30, the J gene TRBJ2-7; D is uncertain. CDR1 GTSNPN and CDR2 SVGIG come from the germline V gene (reference sequence). CDR3 size: 12 residues. The CDR3 here is CAWSLNGYEEYF. In DNA, the CDR3 is TGTGCCTGGAGCCTGAACGGGTACGAGGAGTACTTC. Using reference TRBV30 and TRBJ2-7 for the parts outside the CDR3, the full variable domain is SQTIHQWPATLVQPVGSPLSLECTVEGTSNPNLYWYRQAAGRGLQLLFYSVGIGQISSEVPQNLSASRPQDRQFILSSKKLLLSDSGFYLCAWSLNGYEEYFGPGTRLTVT.

The chain carries TRBV18 and TRBJ2-1; 9 nucleotides line up with TRBD1. This CDR3 spans 16 amino acids. CDR1 is KGHSH and CDR2 is LQKENI in the germline V gene. V gave up 0 bases and J gave up 6 bases; unmatched junction bases: 6. CDR3 protein: CASSPPGTGNRNEQFF. Here the CDR3 DNA reads TGTGCCAGCTCACCACCTGGGACAGGGAATCGCAATGAGCAGTTCTTC.

The CDR3 nucleotides read TGTGCCAGCAGGAGGACGGGACCCGACGGCTATGGCTACACCTTC. Protein sequence: CASRRTGPDGYGYTF. This chain links TRBV6-1 with TRBJ1-2, with D possibly being TRBD1 (5 bases). The CDR3 sequence is 15 residues long. From germline, CDR1 is MNHNS and CDR2 SASEGT. The germline V and J ends were trimmed by 6 bases and 4 bases, with 18 bases remaining between them.

The CDR3, as DNA: TGCGCCAGCAGCTTGGTGCAGGGGAGTGGAAACACCATATATTTT. Residues: CASSLVQGSGNTIYF. This chain connects TRBV5-1 to TRBJ1-3, with D possibly matching TRBD1 (6 bases). The CDR3 loop spans 15 amino acids. Germline V gene data show CDR1 as SGHRS and CDR2 as YFSETQ. The germline V and J ends were trimmed by 0 bases and 3 bases, with 10 bases remaining between them.

V and J are TRBV2 and TRBJ2-3; 12 bases line up with TRBD2. CDR1 is SNHLY and CDR2 is FYNNEI in the germline V gene. Trimming removed 4 bases from V and 6 bases from J; junction bases left unmatched: 2. This CDR3 has 14 residues. The DNA of the CDR3 is TGTGCCAGCAGTGTAACTAGCGGGGGGGATACGCAGTATTTT. Its protein is CASSVTSGGDTQYF. Variable domain in full (rest from reference TRBV2 and TRBJ2-3): EPEVTQTPSHQVTQMGQEVILRCVPISNHLYFYWYRQILGQKVEFLVSFYNNEISEKSEIFDDQFSVERPDGSNFTLKIRSTKLEDSAMYFCASSVTSGGDTQYFGPGTRLTVL.

The CDR3 spells CASSLVGGRDKETQYF. The DNA of the CDR3 is TGTGCCAGCAGCTTAGTTGGCGGGAGGGATAAAGAGACCCAGTACTTC. The chain joins TRBV7-2 to TRBJ2-5, with 9 bases fitting TRBD2. Losses at the gene ends were 1 base for V and 3 bases for J; bases not matched to a gene: 6. CDR1 and CDR2 from the germline V gene are SGHTA and FQGNSA. The CDR3 extends over 16 amino acids.

V gene TRBV11-3 combines with J gene TRBJ2-1, with 8 bases lining up with TRBD2. V lost 3 bases and J lost 4; bases outside the gene matches: 5. The CDR3 spans 15 residues. Germline V gene lookup returns CDR1 SGHNT and CDR2 YENEEA. The CDR3 sequence: CASSFDSSGYNEQFF. The CDR3 nucleotides read TGTGCCAGCAGCTTCGACTCTAGCGGGTACAATGAGCAGTTCTTC.

This clone was seen a handful of times. V is TRBV30 and J is TRBJ1-1; D unresolved. V lost 3 bases, J lost 5 bases, and 19 bases lay in between. Germline V gene lookup returns CDR1 GTSNPN and CDR2 SVGIG (reference sequence). The CDR3 contains 15 residues. DNA of the CDR3: TGTGCCTGGAGGCACCGGACGGACCGAGGAACTGAAGCTTTCTTT. Residues: CAWRHRTDRGTEAFF.

In its sample, this clone was seen once. V usage is TRBV28 and J usage is TRBJ2-3, with TRBD1 matching 7 bases. V gave up 6 bases and J gave up 7 bases; unmatched junction bases: 10. Germline V gene data show CDR1 as MDHEN and CDR2 as SYDVKM. CDR3 length: 14 amino acids. CDR3: CASSLGQRYNTQYF. CDR3 nucleotide sequence: TGTGCCAGCAGCTTGGGACAGCGATATAATACGCAGTATTTT.

This clone has just one count. This sequence joins TRBV4-1 and TRBJ1-2; D remains ambiguous. CDR1 MGHRA and CDR2 YSYEKL come from the germline V gene. The V end lost 1 base, the J end lost 6 bases, and 15 bases lay between the germline ends. This CDR3 spans 15 amino acids. CDR3: CASSQAYTGRDGYTF. CDR3 bases: TGCGCCAGCAGCCAAGCCTATACTGGGAGGGATGGCTACACCTTC.

V gene TRBV7-8 combines with J gene TRBJ1-5; no clear D. CDR1 SGHVS and CDR2 FQNEAQ come from the germline V gene. Trimming left V 2 bases short and J 7 bases short, with 12 bases between. The CDR3 totals 14 residues. Here the CDR3 DNA reads TGTGCCAGCAGCTTAAGCAAGGGAGGACAGCCCCAGCATTTT. This codes for CASSLSKGGQPQHF.

The gene calls are TRBV10-2 and TRBJ1-2; 8 bases line up with TRBD1. The germline V gene encodes CDR1 WSHSY and CDR2 SAAADI. CDR3 length: 15 residues. With V trimmed by 4 bases and J by 1 base, 5 bases remained unmatched. CDR3 amino acids: CASSATGGSNYGYTF. CDR3 coding DNA: TGCGCCAGCAGTGCAACAGGGGGTAGTAACTATGGCTACACCTTC.

The chain has TRBV11-3 and TRBJ2-7; D may be TRBD2 (5 bases). Looked up from germline, CDR1 is SGHNT and CDR2 is YENEEA. The V and J ends lost 3 bases and 6 bases respectively, with 12 bases between them. The CDR3 loop spans 13 amino acids. CDR3 amino acids: CASSFVGTSEQYF. In DNA form, the CDR3 reads TGTGCCAGCAGCTTCGTAGGCACTAGCGAGCAGTACTTC.